The T cell receptor beta chain under discussion was sequenced for a study of T cells after yellow fever vaccination. Overall study: The fractions with low cell numbers were processed using SMART-Seq v4 Ultra Low Input. Study outcomes and limitations: Among all clonotypes, a small share was observed in both CD4 and CD8 compartments.

With 6 bases removed from V and 0 bases from J, the gap between germline ends came to 6 bases. The CDR3 extends over 13 amino acids. Germline lookup yields CDR1 SGHTA and CDR2 FQGNSA. This clonotype was counted between two and nine times. What it recognizes is unknown. TCRdb independently ran MiXCR on the 5' RACE reads; one entry per CDR3 protein. Here the sample spans a few hundred thousand distinct CDR3 sequences, around 7% being singletons. The specimen was PBMCs, collected roughly 45 days after the first yellow fever vaccination. The source of this sequence is a man between 18 and 29 years old who received the YFV17D yellow fever vaccine. This sequence joins TRBV7-2 and TRBJ1-3, with D hard to call. Here the CDR3 DNA reads TGTGCCAGCAGACAGAGCTCTGGAAACACCATATATTTT. Amino acid sequence: CASRQSSGNTIYF.